The clone carrying this TCR beta chain was seen at least ten times. There are 13 residues in the CDR3. The germline V gene encodes CDR1 LGHDT and CDR2 YNNKEL (reference sequence). The V segment lost 10 bases and the J segment 2 bases; nucleotides outside the gene matches: 4. The data belong to a study of T-cell reconstitution after alpha-beta-depleted transplantation in children. Molecular barcoding with unique molecular identifiers was used for the TCRbeta library. Using its own MiXCR run on the PCR reads, TCRdb lists one record per CDR3 protein. Of some 490,000 distinct CDR3 sequences in the sample, around 12% are singletons; the top ten hold about 6%.

The TCR comes from a human donor who donated a stem cell graft to a child with combined immunodeficiency. V and J are TRBV3-1 and TRBJ1-3, with 8 bases fitting TRBD1. Sequencing was performed on PBMCs from the stem cell graft donor, taken from the stem cell graft. The CDR3 DNA sequence: TGTGCCACCACGGACAGGGCTGGAAACACCATATATTTT. Its translation: CATTDRAGNTIYF.